A selection of T cell receptor beta chains follows, all from one sample in a study of long-term antiretroviral therapy in people with HIV. Method: immunoSEQ multiplex PCR; TCRdb's copy keeps in-frame clones and lacks some. The table shows 25,000 to 35,000 clones, with approximately 90% occurring only once. Sample: unsorted PBMCs, taken 3.1 years after starting antiretroviral therapy. The receptor source for this set is a young man with HIV. The conserved cysteine and the conserved F or W are not part of the CDR3 here.

CDR3aa,v_gene,j_gene
ASSLAGGTYEQY,TRBV13,TRBJ2-7
ASSLGDRRGISYEQY,TRBV13,TRBJ2-7
ASSGNVAGLTGELF,TRBV6-1,TRBJ2-2
ASSLGNGYT,TRBV6-6,TRBJ1-2
ASSFPSGGSLYNEQF,TRBV7-9,TRBJ2-1
ASTTDGTRDQPQH,TRBV19,TRBJ1-5
ASSAQTGTGSSYEQY,TRBV6-1,TRBJ2-7
ASRLDRAFSYEQY,TRBV27,TRBJ2-7
AIREETDSNQPQH,TRBV10-3,TRBJ1-5
ASSPRGADTQY,TRBV5-4,TRBJ2-3
ASTWTGANGYT,TRBV19,TRBJ1-2
ASSQSAGRGETQY,TRBV5-4,TRBJ2-5
ASSELGRGELTDTQY,TRBV6-1,TRBJ2-3
ASWNPNRPPYNEQF,TRBV7-9,TRBJ2-1
ASRPSGANTGELF,TRBV5-1,TRBJ2-2
ASRDGLLSLAF,TRBV6-5,TRBJ1-1
ASSPLAGQIGELF,TRBV11-2,TRBJ2-2
ASSPGGQNYGYT,TRBV5-1,TRBJ1-2
ASSLDSNYGYT,TRBV28,TRBJ1-2
ASSYSGAGAQPQH,TRBV6-5,TRBJ1-5
ASSIEDSGGYT,TRBV19,TRBJ1-2
ASSRTSGSGNEQF,TRBV4-1,TRBJ2-1
ASSPGGQGMVAEAF,TRBV5-6,TRBJ1-1
ARSSLTSGLQGGEQY,TRBV5-3,TRBJ2-7
ASSSARDGHNEKLF,TRBV7-9,TRBJ1-4
ASSQTGAFQSPLH,TRBV18,TRBJ1-6
AISEQGGYGYT,TRBV10-3,TRBJ1-2
ASSLEGAANT,TRBV5-6,TRBJ1-2
ASSSGQGHEQY,TRBV7-8,TRBJ2-7
ASKAGRGFNEQF,TRBV6-6,TRBJ2-1
ASSRVGASYNEQF,TRBV5-6,TRBJ2-1
ASTPSSGSPYNEQF,TRBV7-3,TRBJ2-1
SVADKRSTDTQY,TRBV29-1,TRBJ2-3
ASMLQGAREQY,TRBV19,TRBJ2-7
ASSATGGFYEQY,TRBV19,TRBJ2-7
ASSLVGHRDTYEQY,TRBV5-6,TRBJ2-7
ATPPVAGLPYEQY,TRBV2,TRBJ2-7
ASSMIQDGELF,TRBV7-8,TRBJ2-2
ASSKTTGAESQPQH,TRBV7-8,TRBJ1-5
ASSKLRTAYEQY,TRBV21-1,TRBJ2-7
ASTKGYEQY,TRBV2,TRBJ2-7
ASSLNRDLGYEQY,TRBV11-2,TRBJ2-7
ASSATQISGGGYT,TRBV6-1,TRBJ1-2
ASSSGGVGWVNTEAF,TRBV2,TRBJ1-1
ASTTGTGDEQY,TRBV6-5,TRBJ2-7
ASSGDRPGNTIY,TRBV9,TRBJ1-3
ASSRAGPETYEQY,TRBV5-5,TRBJ2-7
ASSILQGNYLQPQH,TRBV19,TRBJ1-5
ASSPTGFSNQPQH,TRBV6-4,TRBJ1-5